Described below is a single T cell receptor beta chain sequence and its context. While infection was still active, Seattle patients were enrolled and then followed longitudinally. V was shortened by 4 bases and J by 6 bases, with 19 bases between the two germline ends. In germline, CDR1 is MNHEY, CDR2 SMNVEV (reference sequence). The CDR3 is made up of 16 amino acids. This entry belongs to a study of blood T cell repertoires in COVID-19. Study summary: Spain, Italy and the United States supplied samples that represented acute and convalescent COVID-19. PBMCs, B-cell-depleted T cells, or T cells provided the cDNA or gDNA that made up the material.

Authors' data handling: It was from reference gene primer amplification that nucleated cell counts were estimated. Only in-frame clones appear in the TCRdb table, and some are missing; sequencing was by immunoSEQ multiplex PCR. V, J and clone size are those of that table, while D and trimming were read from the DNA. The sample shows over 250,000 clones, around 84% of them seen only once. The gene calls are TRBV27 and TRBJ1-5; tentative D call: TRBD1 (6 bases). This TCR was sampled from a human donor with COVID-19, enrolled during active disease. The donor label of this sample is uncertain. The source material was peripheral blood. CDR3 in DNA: TGTGCCAGCAGTTCTACACCAGGGGCCGCGGGTCAGCCCCAGCATTTT. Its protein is CASSSTPGAAGQPQHF.